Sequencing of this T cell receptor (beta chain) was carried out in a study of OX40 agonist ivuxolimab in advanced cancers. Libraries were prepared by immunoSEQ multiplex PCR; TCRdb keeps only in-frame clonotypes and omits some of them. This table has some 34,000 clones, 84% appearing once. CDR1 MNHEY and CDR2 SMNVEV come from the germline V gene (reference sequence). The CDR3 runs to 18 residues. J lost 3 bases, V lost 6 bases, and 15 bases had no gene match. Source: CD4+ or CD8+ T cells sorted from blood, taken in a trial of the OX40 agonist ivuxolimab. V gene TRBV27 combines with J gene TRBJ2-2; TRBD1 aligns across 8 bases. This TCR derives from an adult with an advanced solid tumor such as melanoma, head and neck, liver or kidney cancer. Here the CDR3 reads CASRPAGVGQEDTGELFF. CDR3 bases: TGTGCCAGCAGGCCCGCCGGGGTGGGACAGGAGGACACCGGGGAGCTGTTTTTT.